This passage covers 30 T cell receptor beta chains from one sample sequenced in a study of PD-1 blockade in mismatch repair-deficient tumors. Libraries were prepared by immunoSEQ multiplex PCR; TCRdb keeps only in-frame clonotypes and omits some of them. This sample yields about 68,000 clones, of which around 80% are seen a single time; 4.5% to 7% belongs to the top ten. Sequences were derived from peripheral blood, sampled 2 weeks after starting pembrolizumab. Source of these receptors: an adult with mismatch repair-deficient cancer.

This chain links TRBV11-2 with TRBJ2-1; 9 bases match TRBD2. V shed 3 bases, J shed 4 bases, and the junction held 4 bases outside the gene matches. Germline values: CDR1 SGHAT, CDR2 FQNNGV. The length of the CDR3 is 15 residues. As DNA, the CDR3 is TGTGCCAGCAGCTTTCGTAGCGGGAGATACAATGAGCAGTTCTTC. It yields the protein CASSFRSGRYNEQFF.

The chain has TRBV5-6 and TRBJ2-5; no firm D call. Between the trimmed V and J ends, which lost 4 bases and 4 bases, there was a span of 8 bases. The germline CDR1 and CDR2 sequences are SGHDT and YYEEEE. The CDR3 consists of 12 residues. The CDR3 bases are TGTGCCAGCAGCGGTCAAGTAGAGACCCAGTACTTC. It is translated as CASSGQVETQYF.

A single count supports this clone. The V call is TRBV15, the J call TRBJ2-3; D gene ambiguous. The CDR3 runs to 13 residues. Per the germline V gene, CDR1 is LNHNV and CDR2 is YYDKDF (reference sequence). Trimming took 2 bases from V and 4 from J, leaving 7 bases between them. This CDR3 reads CATSRPNPDTQYF. CDR3 coding DNA: TGTGCCACCAGCAGACCCAACCCAGATACGCAGTATTTT.

The V call is TRBV7-6, the J call TRBJ1-2; D is unclear. CDR1 SGHVS and CDR2 FNYEAQ come from the germline V gene. The CDR3 sequence is 13 residues long. The germline V and J ends were trimmed by 1 base and 3 bases, with 6 bases remaining between them. CDR3 coding DNA: TGTGCCAGCAGCTTAGGTCGCGACTATGGCTACACCTTC. It encodes CASSLGRDYGYTF.

The chain combines TRBV6-5 with TRBJ2-2; the D call may be TRBD1 or TRBD2 (5 bases each). Per germline, CDR1 MNHEY and CDR2 SVGAGI. Trimming cost V 7 bases and J 3 bases, with 15 bases left between them. This CDR3 contains 15 residues. For the CDR3, the DNA is TGTGCCAGCAAACTTCCCGGGACCGACACCGGGGAGCTGTTTTTT. Its translation: CASKLPGTDTGELFF.

V and J are TRBV4-2 and TRBJ2-1; perhaps TRBD1 as D (5 bases). The CDR3 totals 13 residues. Trimming left V 1 base short and J 6 bases short, with 7 bases between. Germline V gene lookup returns CDR1 LGHNA and CDR2 YNFKEQ. The CDR3 DNA is TGTGCCAGCAGCCAAGGACAGTCCAATGAGCAGTTCTTC. Amino acid sequence: CASSQGQSNEQFF.

The V gene is TRBV7-2, the J gene TRBJ2-5; possibly TRBD2 for D (6 bases). V was shortened by 1 base and J by 6 bases, with 12 bases between the two germline ends. CDR1 is SGHTA, CDR2 FQGNSA, per germline. The CDR3 runs 14 residues. The CDR3 DNA reads as TGTGCCAGCAGCTTAGGCCGGGGCGGGAAGACCCAGTACTTC. Protein sequence: CASSLGRGGKTQYF.

The chain is built from TRBV2 and TRBJ1-5; TRBD1 might be the D (6 bases). CDR1 is SNHLY and CDR2 is FYNNEI in the germline V gene. This CDR3 has 13 amino acids. Trimming left V 6 bases short and J 4 bases short, with 10 bases between. The CDR3 bases are TGTGCCAGCAGAACCACAGGGAATCAGCCCCAGCATTTT. Translated: CASRTTGNQPQHF.

The chain has TRBV15 and TRBJ1-1; TRBD1 is a possible D gene (5 bases). This CDR3 region has 14 residues. V lost 2 bases, J lost 4 bases, and 11 bases lay in between. The V gene's germline CDR1 is LNHNV and CDR2 YYDKDF (reference sequence). CDR3 amino acids: CATSRRGTVTEAFF. The CDR3 DNA reads TGTGCCACCAGCAGACGCGGGACGGTCACTGAAGCTTTCTTT.

As DNA, the CDR3 is TGTGCCAGCAGCGGCGGCCGGGACTACGAACGTCCTCACAATGAGCAGTTCTTC. The encoded protein is CASSGGRDYERPHNEQFF. V is TRBV9 and J is TRBJ2-1; TRBD2 matches at 7 bases. V trimming: 3 bases; J trimming: 5 bases; junction bases outside the gene matches: 17. Germline CDR1 SGDLS, CDR2 YYNGEE. The CDR3 runs to 18 residues.

The V call is TRBV4-1, the J call TRBJ1-4; unclear D gene. The CDR3 consists of 18 residues. Germline V gives CDR1 MGHRA, CDR2 YSYEKL. Trimming took off 0 bases at V and 0 bases at J, with 14 bases between the two ends. CDR3 bases: TGCGCCAGCAGCCAAGAATCGTACAGCCTAGCAACTAATGAAAAACTGTTTTTT. Amino acid sequence: CASSQESYSLATNEKLFF.

V and J are TRBV19 and TRBJ2-1; no clear D. With 8 bases removed from V and 0 bases from J, the gap between germline ends came to 11 bases. In germline, CDR1 is LNHDA, CDR2 SQIVND (reference sequence). The CDR3 totals 14 residues. The CDR3 is CASGIRSSYNEQFF. CDR3 nucleotide sequence: TGTGCCAGTGGAATCCGTAGCTCCTACAATGAGCAGTTCTTC.

The chain carries TRBV29-1 and TRBJ2-5, with D possibly being TRBD2 (5 bases). The germline gives CDR1 SQVTM, CDR2 ANQGSEA. CDR3 length: 14 residues. V was clipped by 3 bases and J by 7 bases, with 18 bases between them. The CDR3 nucleotides are TGCAGCGTTGAGGGGTGGGAGACGGTCGGGACCCAGTACTTC. It is translated as CSVEGWETVGTQYF.

This chain connects TRBV7-2 to TRBJ2-5; 7 bases are a match to TRBD1. The germline V gene has CDR1 SGHTA and CDR2 FQGNSA. This CDR3 is built from 15 residues. J lost 5 bases, V lost 5 bases, and 11 bases had no gene match. The CDR3 bases are TGTGCCAGCAGCCCCTCAAGGGGGCTATGGGAGACCCAGTACTTC. Translating it yields CASSPSRGLWETQYF.

This clone has more than one count but fewer than ten. V is TRBV4-1 and J is TRBJ2-7; 7 bases are shared with TRBD1. V shed 5 bases and J 3 bases; nucleotides not matched to a gene: 22. This CDR3 region has 19 residues. CDR1 is MGHRA, CDR2 YSYEKL, per germline. CDR3 DNA: TGCGCCAGCAGCGGAAGGATTGAGAACGAGAGGACAGGCAACTACGAGCAGTACTTC. The encoded protein is CASSGRIENERTGNYEQYF.

The chain joins TRBV7-9 to TRBJ2-7; D possibly matches TRBD1 or TRBD2 (5 bases each). CDR3 length: 15 residues. Germline values: CDR1 SEHNR, CDR2 FQNEAQ (reference sequence). Trimming removed 5 bases from V and 5 bases from J, with 19 bases in between. CDR3 nucleotides: TGTGCCAGCAGCCTCGGGACCTCTGAGGGCCACGAGCAGTACTTC. Translation: CASSLGTSEGHEQYF.

This chain connects TRBV2 to TRBJ2-2, with D uncertain. Germline CDR1 and CDR2: SNHLY and FYNNEI. There are 15 residues in the CDR3. V shed 7 bases and J shed 2 bases, with 14 bases lying between them. DNA of the CDR3: TGTGCCAGCACCGAACGGTACAGCAACACCGGGGAGCTGTTTTTT. Protein product: CASTERYSNTGELFF.

This sequence joins TRBV12-2 and TRBJ1-4; TRBD1 is the table's D call, not checked against the DNA. TRBV12-2 is a recognized pseudogene. The CDR3 is made up of 17 amino acids. Here the CDR3 reads CASRSAECQGDGEKLFF. The CDR3 DNA reads as TGTGCAAGTCGCTCAGCTGAGTGTCAAGGGGATGGAGAAAAACTGTTTTTT.

The chain carries TRBV7-9 and TRBJ2-1, with 9 bases lining up with TRBD2. The CDR3 totals 15 residues. V lost 6 bases and J lost 2; bases outside the gene matches: 5. The germline CDR1 and CDR2 sequences are SEHNR and FQNEAQ (reference sequence). The CDR3 protein is CASRETSGAYNEQFF. As DNA, the CDR3 is TGTGCCAGCAGGGAGACTAGCGGAGCCTACAATGAGCAGTTCTTC.

The rearrangement joins TRBV2 to TRBJ2-1; 9 nucleotides agree with TRBD2. The CDR3 is made up of 18 amino acids. V was clipped by 5 bases and J by 4 bases; unmatched bases: 15. CDR1 is SNHLY and CDR2 is FYNNEI in the germline V gene. CDR3 nucleotides: TGTGCCAGCAGTCGCGTCGGAAGCCTAGCGGGATCATACAATGAGCAGTTCTTC. Protein: CASSRVGSLAGSYNEQFF.

V is TRBV6-5 and J is TRBJ1-5, with D tentatively TRBD1 (5 bases). The CDR3 runs 15 residues. The germline V gene encodes CDR1 MNHEY and CDR2 SVGAGI. The V end lost 7 bases, the J end lost 2 bases, and 15 bases lay between the germline ends. The CDR3 spells CASKKGSVGNQPQHF. CDR3 nucleotides: TGTGCCAGCAAAAAGGGGTCAGTTGGCAATCAGCCCCAGCATTTT.

The chain has TRBV7-8 and TRBJ2-1; D call uncertain. Trimming shortened V by 5 bases and J by 4 bases, and 18 bases separated the two germline ends. This CDR3 spans 16 amino acids. From germline, CDR1 is SGHVS and CDR2 FQNEAQ. CDR3 DNA sequence: TGTGCCAGCAGCCCCCCTGAATACCTGAGTTACAATGAGCAGTTCTTC. Its protein is CASSPPEYLSYNEQFF.

V is TRBV11-2 and J is TRBJ1-1, with 11 bases lining up with TRBD1. CDR1 is SGHAT, CDR2 FQNNGV, per germline. The CDR3 runs to 14 residues. With V trimmed by 5 bases and J by 8 bases, 7 bases remained unmatched. The CDR3 nucleotides read TGTGCCAGCAGCAAGGGACAGGGGGAGCCGGAAGCTTTCTTT. Translation gives CASSKGQGEPEAFF.

The chain recombines TRBV30 with TRBJ1-5; D remains ambiguous. The CDR3 spans 15 residues. Trimming pared 5 bases from V and 7 bases from J, leaving 21 bases between. Germline V gene lookup returns CDR1 GTSNPN and CDR2 SVGIG (reference sequence). CDR3 DNA: TGTGCCTGGGGCACGGAGGGCAGCCCGGGACAGCCCCAGCATTTT. Encoded protein: CAWGTEGSPGQPQHF.

The chain couples TRBV27 to TRBJ2-5; D is tentatively TRBD1 or TRBD2 (5 bases each). This CDR3 region has 14 residues. Trimming stripped 10 bases from V and 1 base from J, with 16 bases between. CDR1 is MNHEY and CDR2 is SMNVEV in the germline V gene (reference sequence). For the CDR3, the DNA is TGTGCCACCGGGACCCTCAAGAGCCAAGAGACCCAGTACTTC. Its translation is CATGTLKSQETQYF.

CDR3 sequence: CASRDNRGGRETQYF. The CDR3 region has the DNA TGTGCCAGCAGAGATAACAGGGGTGGTAGAGAGACCCAGTACTTC. The chain combines TRBV7-2 with TRBJ2-5, with 7 bases fitting TRBD1. Losses at the gene ends were 6 bases for V and 4 bases for J; bases not matched to a gene: 11. The CDR3 runs 15 residues. CDR1 is SGHTA and CDR2 is FQGNSA in the germline V gene.

The chain combines TRBV30 with TRBJ2-1; 10 nucleotides line up with TRBD2. Germline CDR1 is GTSNPN and CDR2 is SVGIG (reference sequence). Trimming at V came to 5 bases and at J to 4 bases, leaving 8 bases not matched to a gene. The CDR3 sequence is 15 residues long. The CDR3 DNA follows: TGTGCCTGGGGGGGTAGCGGGAGGTCGTACAATGAGCAGTTCTTC. It translates to CAWGGSGRSYNEQFF.

The J gene is TRBJ2-7, the V gene TRBV2; D assignment may be TRBD1 or TRBD2 (5 bases each). Per germline, CDR1 SNHLY and CDR2 FYNNEI. Between the trimmed V and J ends, which lost 3 bases and 6 bases, there was a span of 15 bases. The CDR3 runs 14 residues. The CDR3 is CASSDLAGSPEQYF. CDR3 DNA: TGTGCCAGCAGTGATCTCGCAGGGAGCCCCGAGCAGTACTTC.

V and J are TRBV7-2 and TRBJ2-1; a weak D match, TRBD2 (6 bases). Germline CDR1 and CDR2: SGHTA and FQGNSA. Trimming removed 4 bases at V and 4 bases at J, with 17 bases between. The CDR3 covers 16 residues. The DNA of the CDR3 is TGTGCCAGCAGCTCGGCCGGGAGCGGTTCATACAATGAGCAGTTCTTC. This encodes CASSSAGSGSYNEQFF.

This clone was seen a handful of times. This chain joins TRBV6-1 and TRBJ1-3; a weak D match, TRBD1 (5 bases). The germline V gene has CDR1 MNHNS and CDR2 SASEGT. The germline V and J ends were trimmed by 4 bases and 6 bases, with 13 bases remaining between them. This CDR3 comprises 14 residues. CDR3 loop: CASSVSGPTNTIYF. CDR3 bases: TGTGCCAGCAGTGTTTCAGGGCCGACAAACACCATATATTTT.